This TCR beta chain was captured in a study of blood T cell repertoires in COVID-19. Overall study: Samples came from the United States, Italy and Spain, spanning acute and convalescent COVID-19. In each case, the material was cDNA or gDNA derived from T cells, B-cell-depleted T cells, or PBMCs.

Remarks on this clone: Distinct nucleotide sequences in the sample also encode this CDR3.

Authors' processing steps: Amplification of reference gene primers provided the estimated nucleated cell counts. Repertoires were generated with immunoSEQ multiplex PCR, while TCRdb's copy carries only in-frame clones and drops some. Clonal size and the V and J genes are those of that table, whereas D and trimming came from the DNA. The table has 200,000 to 250,000 clones, around 81% seen once. The source is a woman in her 70s with acute or convalescent COVID-19. The sample comprised peripheral blood.

As DNA, the CDR3 is TGTGCCAGCAGCTTAGTCCTCGGGGGGGCCACAGATACGCAGTATTTT. This gives the protein CASSLVLGGATDTQYF. J is TRBJ2-3 and V is TRBV7-2; 8 positions agree with TRBD2. Trimming removed 1 base from V and 2 bases from J; junction bases left unmatched: 5. This CDR3 has 16 residues. CDR1 is SGHTA and CDR2 is FQGNSA in the germline V gene.